This T cell receptor beta chain was identified in a study of circulating CD8 cells and anti-PD-1 response in melanoma. Notes on the study in general: Clonotype sharing was highest between DPOS and TIGIT subsets. PD-1 and DPOS subsets showed similar, higher clonality than DNEG. Most experiments lacked replicates. Patients included both untreated and previously treated individuals.

J was trimmed by 5 bases and V by 7 bases; bases with no gene match: 10. This CDR3 is built from 14 residues. Germline CDR1 SGHVS, CDR2 FQNEAQ. Using around 16 ng of total RNA, TCR libraries were made with the QIAseq Immune Repertoire TCR panel. From the reads, TCRdb called clonotypes with MiXCR, one entry per CDR3 protein. The sample lists several hundred distinct CDR3 sequences, around 10% occurring once. Live CD3+CD8+TCRalphabeta+ cells were sorted into four subsets by PD-1 and/or TIGIT. This clonotype is categorized as medium-sized (0.01 to 0.1%). Its target is unknown. The clonotype was recovered from a human donor with melanoma. The sample consisted of CD8+ T cells from PBMCs, taken at baseline or after one month of anti-PD-1 therapy (not recorded which). This sequence joins TRBV7-8 and TRBJ1-1, with TRBD1 identical over 7 bases. The CDR3 region has the DNA TGTGCCAGCATACTAGGGGGCCTGGGTACTGAAGCTTTCTTT. Translating gives CASILGGLGTEAFF.